A selection of T cell receptor beta chains follows, all from one sample in a study of shared clonotypes between healthy human individuals. Profiled with immunoSEQ multiplex PCR; TCRdb holds only in-frame clones, not every one. Altogether 2 million to 2.5 million clones are present, about nine tenths being singletons, with the ten largest covering approximately 0.4%. The sample comprised naive CD4+ T cells from PBMCs. Every receptor here comes from a man aged 18 to 29 in good health. Some clones in this sample may be carry-over from other donors' samples. The conserved cysteine and the conserved F or W are not part of the CDR3 here. A D gene is named only where the DNA matches it firmly.

>16|NA|TRBV11-2
ASSLVVRPYSGANVLT
>14|NA|TRBV11-3
ASTKGPSLDIHEQY
>13|TRBD2|TRBV14
ASSQGTSGNYEQY
>13|NA|TRBV6-5
ASSPSPGRRNEQF
>9|NA|TRBV20-1
SASLDYEQY
>12|NA|TRBV10-3
AIRGTRQDTEAF
>14|TRBD2|TRBV30
AWSGTRLLAKNIQY
>12|TRBD1|TRBV9
ASSVRQGAGGYT
>15|NA|TRBV5-8
ASSFPFTWPLPYEQY
>10|NA|TRBV29-1
SAASAADTQY
>11|NA|TRBV5-1
AISDGNTGELF
>13|NA|TRBV10-2
ASSRAETIPDTQY